Shown below are 14 T cell receptor beta chains from a single sample sequenced in a study of blood T cell repertoires in COVID-19. This table comes from immunoSEQ multiplex PCR, and its TCRdb copy is limited to in-frame clones, with some not included. The table shows about 120,000 clones, with around 88% occurring only once. Sequencing was done on a sample of peripheral blood. The receptors originated from a man between 45 and 60 years old with acute or convalescent COVID-19.

This chain connects TRBV24-1 to TRBJ2-1; D may be TRBD2 (5 bases). This CDR3 has 16 amino acids. V dropped 3 bases and J dropped 7 bases, with 18 bases sitting between them. Germline V CDR1 and CDR2: KGHDR, SFDVKD. CDR3 protein: CATSDPGRRYSNEQFF. The CDR3, as DNA: TGTGCCACCAGTGATCCCGGACGGAGGTACTCTAATGAGCAGTTCTTC.

This chain connects TRBV6-6 to TRBJ1-2; D gene unclear. Germline-derived CDR1 and CDR2 are MNHNY and SVGAGI (reference sequence). This CDR3 is 16 amino acids long. V lost 2 bases, J lost 6 bases, and 19 bases lay in between. The DNA for the CDR3 is TGTGCCAGCAGTTACGATCAGTTCGGGTTTTCTCATGGCTACACCTTC. Translation: CASSYDQFGFSHGYTF.

The chain employs TRBV30 and TRBJ1-6, with D possibly TRBD1 on 6 matching bases. The CDR3 runs to 13 residues. Trimming took off 4 bases at V and 5 bases at J, with 9 bases between the two ends. Germline CDR1 and CDR2: GTSNPN and SVGIG (reference sequence). The CDR3 DNA reads TGTGCCTGGAACAGGGCAGATAATTCACCCCTCCACTTT. Protein sequence: CAWNRADNSPLHF.

The chain couples TRBV7-2 to TRBJ2-7; 13 positions match TRBD2. In germline, CDR1 is SGHTA, CDR2 FQGNSA. J was trimmed by 4 bases and V by 6 bases; bases with no gene match: 6. The CDR3 sequence is 15 residues long. The CDR3 here is CASRTGLAGVYEQYF. The CDR3, as DNA: TGTGCCAGCAGAACAGGACTAGCGGGAGTTTACGAGCAGTACTTC.

V is TRBV4-2 and J is TRBJ1-6, with unresolved D. This CDR3 region has 15 residues. The germline V and J ends were trimmed by 0 bases and 2 bases, with 5 bases remaining between them. Germline-derived CDR1 and CDR2 are LGHNA and YNFKEQ. The CDR3 reads CASSQEQPYNSPLHF. The DNA of the CDR3 is TGTGCCAGCAGCCAAGAACAGCCCTATAATTCACCCCTCCACTTT.

The chain joins TRBV3-1 (or the pseudogene TRBV3-2) to TRBJ2-1, with TRBD2 matching 8 bases. Germline V gives CDR1 LGHDT, CDR2 YNNKEL (reference sequence). Trimming cost V 4 bases and J 1 base; bases outside gene matches: 3. The CDR3 extends over 15 amino acids. As DNA, the CDR3 is TGTGCCAGCAGCCCAGCGGGGGAATCCTACAATGAGCAGTTCTTC. Its translation is CASSPAGESYNEQFF.

This clone was seen ten or more times. The genes are TRBV3-1 (or the pseudogene TRBV3-2) and TRBJ2-7, with D maybe TRBD2 (6 bases). V was cut by 4 bases and J by 3 bases, with 13 bases left in between. Germline-derived CDR1 and CDR2 are LGHDT and YNNKEL (reference sequence). The CDR3 has 14 amino acids. Here the CDR3 DNA reads TGTGCCAGCAGCCGCGGGACCCTCGTCTACGAGCAGTACTTC. This translates into CASSRGTLVYEQYF.

The chain has TRBV6-5 and TRBJ1-4; D ambiguous. V was clipped by 7 bases and J by 4 bases, with 10 bases between them. Germline values: CDR1 MNHEY, CDR2 SVGAGI. The CDR3 totals 13 residues. CDR3 loop: CASISQLNEKLFF. The CDR3 region has the DNA TGTGCCAGCATTTCACAGCTTAATGAAAAACTGTTTTTT.

DNA of the CDR3: TGTGCCAGCAGTTTCGACTATTACGAGCAGTACTTC. Translation gives CASSFDYYEQYF. V usage is TRBV12-3 or TRBV12-4 and J usage is TRBJ2-7; TRBD2 is a possible D gene (5 bases). Trimming pared 3 bases from V and 4 bases from J, leaving 7 bases between. CDR3 length: 12 amino acids.

CDR3 bases: TGTGCCAGCTCACGCGGAACGAGGACAGGGGGCTATAACACTGAAGCTTTCTTT. Encoded protein: CASSRGTRTGGYNTEAFF. This chain connects TRBV18 to TRBJ1-1; 11 bases line up with TRBD1. J gave up 2 bases and V 4 bases, and 12 bases lay outside the gene matches. CDR1 and CDR2 (germline): KGHSH, LQKENI. The CDR3 extends over 18 amino acids. Together with reference TRBV18 and TRBJ1-1, the CDR3 gives the full variable domain: NAGVMQNPRHLVRRRGQEARLRCSPMKGHSHVYWYRQLPEEGLKFMVYLQKENIIDESGMPKERFSAEFPKEGPSILRIQQVVRGDSAAYFCASSRGTRTGGYNTEAFFGQGTRLTVV.

V gene TRBV5-1 combines with J gene TRBJ1-2; no reliable D call. Germline V lookup: CDR1 SGHRS, CDR2 YFSETQ. V was cut by 0 bases and J by 7 bases, with 16 bases left in between. The CDR3 runs to 15 residues. CDR3 in amino acids: CASSLGPLNPGGYTF. The CDR3 bases are TGCGCCAGCAGCTTGGGGCCTCTCAATCCTGGTGGCTACACCTTC.

V is TRBV15 and J is TRBJ1-1; D remains unclear. Germline V gene lookup returns CDR1 LNHNV and CDR2 YYDKDF (reference sequence). CDR3 length: 12 amino acids. V gave up 6 bases and J gave up 1 base, with 6 bases separating them. The CDR3 region is CATSRGNTEAFF. Here the CDR3 DNA reads TGTGCCACCAGTCGGGGGAACACTGAAGCTTTCTTT.

The chain is built from TRBV6-5 and TRBJ1-2; perhaps TRBD1 as D (5 bases). This CDR3 region has 13 residues. CDR1 and CDR2 (germline): MNHEY, SVGAGI. Trimming pared 4 bases from V and 6 bases from J, leaving 12 bases between. The DNA for the CDR3 is TGTGCCAGCAGTTCAGGAGGGGCCAATGGCTACACCTTC. This sequence encodes CASSSGGANGYTF.

The gene calls are TRBV24-1 and TRBJ1-4, with D possibly TRBD1 on 6 matching bases. V was trimmed by 9 bases and J by 8 bases, leaving 15 bases between them. The CDR3 contains 13 residues. Germline assignment: CDR1 KGHDR and CDR2 SFDVKD. The CDR3 region has the DNA TGTGCCACCGCTGGGAACAGGGCCGAAAAACTGTTTTTT. It translates to CATAGNRAEKLFF.